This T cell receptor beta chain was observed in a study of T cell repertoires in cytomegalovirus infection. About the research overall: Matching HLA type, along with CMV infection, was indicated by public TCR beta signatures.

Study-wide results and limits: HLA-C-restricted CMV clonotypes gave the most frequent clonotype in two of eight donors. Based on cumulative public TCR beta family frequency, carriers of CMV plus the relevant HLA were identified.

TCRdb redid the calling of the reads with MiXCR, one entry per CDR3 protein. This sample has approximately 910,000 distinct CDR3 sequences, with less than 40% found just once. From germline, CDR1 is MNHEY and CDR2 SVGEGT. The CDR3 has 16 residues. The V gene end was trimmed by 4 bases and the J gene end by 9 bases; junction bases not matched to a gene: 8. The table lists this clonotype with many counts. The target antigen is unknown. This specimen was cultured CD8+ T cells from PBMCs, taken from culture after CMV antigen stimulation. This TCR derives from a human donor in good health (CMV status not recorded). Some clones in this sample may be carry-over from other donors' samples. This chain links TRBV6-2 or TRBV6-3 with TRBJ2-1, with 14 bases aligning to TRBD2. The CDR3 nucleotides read TGTGCCAGCAGTTCGTGGACTAGCGGGGGGCAGGGTGAGCAGTTCTTC. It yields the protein CASSSWTSGGQGEQFF.